This TCR beta chain was observed in a study of shared clonotypes between healthy human individuals. V lost 8 bases and J lost 1; bases outside the gene matches: 4. The CDR3 spans 14 residues. Germline V gives CDR1 SNHLY, CDR2 FYNNEI. Produced via immunoSEQ multiplex PCR; TCRdb's table is partial and in-frame only. The table lists 2 million to 3 million clones, more than 85% of them singletons. The receptor was isolated from a man aged 18 to 35 in good health. Some clones in this sample may be carry-over from other donors' samples. V usage is TRBV2 and J usage is TRBJ2-5, with TRBD2 matching 10 bases. What was sequenced was naive CD4+ T cells from PBMCs. Indicated subset: CD45RA+ positively selected. Here the CDR3 reads CASQAGGGQETQYF. The CDR3 nucleotides are TGTGCCAGCCAAGCGGGAGGGGGCCAAGAGACCCAGTACTTC.